At least ten counts were recorded for the clone carrying this T cell receptor beta chain. The antigen is not known. In germline, CDR1 is SQVTM, CDR2 ANQGSEA. The CDR3 covers 15 residues. V gave up 7 bases and J gave up 2 bases, with 18 bases separating them. This entry comes from a study of T cells in Graves' hyperthyroidism and ophthalmopathy. Across the study: Peripheral blood collection took place at initial diagnosis, before any treatment.

RNA transcripts were the template for amplifying TCR beta CDR3 regions. HTBI primers were employed in a first-round RT-PCR of the TCR CDR3. TCRdb passed the multiplex PCR reads through MiXCR, listing each CDR3 protein once. The table records 150,000 to 200,000 distinct CDR3 sequences, about a sixth of them present only once. Stable Graves' hyperthyroidism meant no ophthalmopathy progression within 18 months. Diagnosis relied on clinical symptoms, serum thyroxine and TRAb, thyroid ultrasound and orbital computed tomography. Study conclusions and caveats: Ophthalmopathy, which appeared later, was predicted by the model a median about 6 months before onset.

The source of this sequence is a woman in her fifties or sixties with Graves' hyperthyroidism. The chain links TRBV29-1 to TRBJ2-1; TRBD1 is a possible D gene (5 bases). Sequenced material: blood. Written as DNA, the CDR3 is TGCAGCGCCCCTCAAGGGGCCAGGACCTACAATGAGCAGTTCTTC. This gives the protein CSAPQGARTYNEQFF.